This entry lists 19 T cell receptor beta chains sequenced from one sample in a study of T cell repertoires in cytomegalovirus infection. TCRdb reprocessed the reads with MiXCR, giving one entry per CDR3 protein. The sample has about 140,000 distinct CDR3 sequences, approximately 30% seen once. Their specific antigens are unknown. The sample here was CD8+ T cells from cultured PBMCs, taken from culture after CMV antigen stimulation. The origin of the receptors is a human donor in good health (CMV status not recorded). Some clones in this sample may be carry-over from other donors' samples.

There are a few counts of this clonotype. The V gene is TRBV4-1, the J gene TRBJ2-7, with 8 bases lining up with TRBD1. V was pared by 3 bases and J by 3 bases, with 19 bases of the junction left unmatched. Germline V CDR1 and CDR2: MGHRA, YSYEKL. CDR3 length equals 19 residues. DNA of the CDR3: TGCGCCAGCAGCCAGAGCCCCGGGACAGGCGAAATCAAGGTCTACGAGCAGTACTTC. Translating it yields CASSQSPGTGEIKVYEQYF.

This sequence joins TRBV6-6 and TRBJ2-2; D remains ambiguous. With 5 bases removed from V and 7 bases from J, the gap between germline ends came to 14 bases. Per the germline V gene, CDR1 is MNHNY and CDR2 is SVGAGI (reference sequence). The CDR3 loop spans 14 amino acids. CDR3 sequence: CASSDAPDDGELFF. DNA for the CDR3: TGTGCCAGCAGTGACGCCCCGGACGACGGGGAGCTGTTTTTT.

V is TRBV3-1 and J is TRBJ2-1; TRBD2 agrees at 9 bases. The CDR3 runs 16 residues. V shed 1 base, J shed 7 bases, and the junction held 8 bases outside the gene matches. Germline V lookup: CDR1 LGHDT, CDR2 YNNKEL (reference sequence). CDR3 sequence reads: CASSQVGGGAKNEQFF. In DNA form, the CDR3 reads TGTGCCAGCAGCCAAGTTGGCGGGGGGGCAAAAAATGAGCAGTTCTTC.

This clonotype was counted at least ten times. V usage is TRBV12-3 or TRBV12-4 and J usage is TRBJ1-1; D gene uncertain. This CDR3 contains 13 residues. V was cut by 3 bases and J by 0 bases, with 5 bases left in between. The CDR3 sequence is CASSLSLNTEAFF. CDR3 coding DNA: TGTGCCAGCAGTTTGTCGTTGAACACTGAAGCTTTCTTT.

In its sample, this clonotype was seen many times. The CDR3 bases are TGTGCCAGCAGCCTGCCGGAGGCGGGCGATTACAATGAGCAGTTCTTC. This translates into CASSLPEAGDYNEQFF. The chain links TRBV11-2 to TRBJ2-1; a possible D gene is TRBD2 (5 bases). Germline lookup yields CDR1 SGHAT and CDR2 FQNNGV. The CDR3 is 16 amino acids. Trimming pared 5 bases from V and 4 bases from J, leaving 18 bases between. The whole variable domain, remainder taken from reference TRBV11-2 and TRBJ2-1, is EAGVAQSPRYKIIEKRQSVAFWCNPISGHATLYWYQQILGQGPKLLIQFQNNGVVDDSQLPKDRFSAERLKGVDSTLKIQPAKLEDSAVYLCASSLPEAGDYNEQFFGPGTRLTVL.

This sequence joins TRBV27 and TRBJ2-4, with 9 bases matching TRBD2. Losses at the gene ends were 7 bases for V and 8 bases for J; bases not matched to a gene: 9. Per germline, CDR1 MNHEY and CDR2 SMNVEV (reference sequence). The CDR3 length is 14 residues. CDR3 residues: CASTSGLAQDIQYF. CDR3 in DNA: TGTGCCAGCACCTCGGGACTAGCTCAGGACATTCAGTACTTC.

This clonotype was counted many times. This chain uses TRBV3-1 with TRBJ2-1; D remains unclear. The ends were cut back, 4 bases at V and 3 bases at J, with 16 bases in the middle. The CDR3 is 16 amino acids. CDR1 LGHDT and CDR2 YNNKEL come from the germline V gene (reference sequence). The chain's CDR3 is CASSPTDGSFYNEQFF. CDR3 bases: TGTGCCAGCAGCCCGACCGACGGAAGCTTCTACAATGAGCAGTTCTTC.

The CDR3 coding sequence is TGTGCCAGCTCCCCCGGAGACAGGGGATCTGGAAACACCATATATTTT. Protein: CASSPGDRGSGNTIYF. The chain combines TRBV7-9 with TRBJ1-3; 8 bases agree with TRBD1. CDR3 length: 16 amino acids. The germline V gene encodes CDR1 SEHNR and CDR2 FQNEAQ (reference sequence). The junction had 10 bases not matched to a gene; V was cut back by 8 bases and J by 1 base.

This clonotype was observed many times. V and J are TRBV7-8 and TRBJ1-2, with TRBD1 matching 9 bases. V was pared by 5 bases and J by 6 bases, with 7 bases of the junction left unmatched. From germline, CDR1 is SGHVS and CDR2 FQNEAQ. The CDR3 extends over 14 amino acids. The CDR3 loop is CASSPGQGIDGYTF. DNA for the CDR3: TGTGCCAGCAGCCCGGGACAGGGTATAGATGGCTACACCTTC. The whole variable domain, filled in from reference TRBV7-8 and TRBJ1-2, reads GAGVSQSPRYKVAKRGQDVALRCDPISGHVSLFWYQQALGQGPEFLTYFQNEAQLDKSGLPSDRFFAERPEGSVSTLKIQRTQQEDSAVYLCASSPGQGIDGYTFGSGTRLTVV.

The V gene is TRBV2, the J gene TRBJ2-5; perhaps TRBD2 as D (5 bases). V was pared by 0 bases and J by 5 bases, with 13 bases between. Germline CDR1 SNHLY, CDR2 FYNNEI. The CDR3 runs 15 residues. CDR3 residues: CASSEAPGLGETQYF. The CDR3 DNA reads as TGTGCCAGCAGTGAAGCGCCGGGGTTGGGGGAGACCCAGTACTTC. The complete variable domain, with remaining parts taken from reference TRBV2 and TRBJ2-5, reads EPEVTQTPSHQVTQMGQEVILRCVPISNHLYFYWYRQILGQKVEFLVSFYNNEISEKSEIFDDQFSVERPDGSNFTLKIRSTKLEDSAMYFCASSEAPGLGETQYFGPGTRLLVL.

The chain uses TRBV11-2 and TRBJ2-5; weak D call: TRBD1 (5 bases). This CDR3 spans 13 amino acids. Germline V gene lookup returns CDR1 SGHAT and CDR2 FQNNGV. Trimming shortened V by 4 bases and J by 5 bases, and 11 bases separated the two germline ends. CDR3 DNA: TGTGCCAGCAGCTCCGACAGTCGGGAGACCCAGTACTTC. Protein product: CASSSDSRETQYF.

This clonotype appeared many times. The chain joins TRBV7-8 to TRBJ2-5; 10 nucleotides align to TRBD1. Germline lookup yields CDR1 SGHVS and CDR2 FQNEAQ. The CDR3 consists of 17 residues. The ends lost 4 bases at V and 1 base at J; junction bases unmatched: 9. CDR3 nucleotides: TGTGCCAGCAGCTCGACAGGGGGCGGGGGAATCCAAGAGACCCAGTACTTC. Translation gives CASSSTGGGGIQETQYF. The variable domain in full, completed from reference TRBV7-8 and TRBJ2-5, reads GAGVSQSPRYKVAKRGQDVALRCDPISGHVSLFWYQQALGQGPEFLTYFQNEAQLDKSGLPSDRFFAERPEGSVSTLKIQRTQQEDSAVYLCASSSTGGGGIQETQYFGPGTRLLVL.

The chain combines TRBV2 with TRBJ1-6, with a possible D match to TRBD1 (6 bases). There are 14 residues in the CDR3. Germline loops: CDR1 SNHLY, CDR2 FYNNEI. V lost 6 bases, J lost 4 bases, and 10 bases lay in between. In DNA form, the CDR3 reads TGTGCCAGCAGGTCCAGGGGTTATAATTCACCCCTCCACTTT. Translated, it gives CASRSRGYNSPLHF.

This clonotype was counted at least ten times. The chain has TRBV5-4 and TRBJ2-1, with D hard to call. There are 18 residues in the CDR3. Trimming took 0 bases from V and 0 from J, leaving 16 bases between them. From germline, CDR1 is SGHNT and CDR2 YYREEE (reference sequence). In DNA form, the CDR3 reads TGTGCCAGCAGCTTGGATTGGGGTCCCCCAAGCTCCTACAATGAGCAGTTCTTC. It codes for CASSLDWGPPSSYNEQFF.

The chain carries TRBV27 and TRBJ2-3; possible D gene TRBD1, 5 bases. CDR1 and CDR2 (germline): MNHEY, SMNVEV (reference sequence). This CDR3 contains 17 residues. Trimming cost V 6 bases and J 3 bases, with 22 bases left between them. The CDR3 DNA reads TGTGCCAGCAGGGTTCTAGGTCAGGGAACGAGGACAGATACGCAGTATTTT. Amino acid sequence: CASRVLGQGTRTDTQYF.

The J gene is TRBJ1-1, the V gene TRBV27; 7 positions agree with TRBD1. This CDR3 contains 14 residues. Trimming at V came to 9 bases and at J to 2 bases, leaving 9 bases not matched to a gene. In germline, CDR1 is MNHEY, CDR2 SMNVEV (reference sequence). CDR3 nucleotide sequence: TGTGCCAGTAGCTTGACAGGGATCAACACTGAAGCTTTCTTT. This codes for CASSLTGINTEAFF.

This clonotype ranks as medium-sized. This chain uses TRBV6-2 or TRBV6-3 with TRBJ2-2; possibly TRBD1 for D (5 bases). CDR1 MNHEY and CDR2 SVGEGT come from the germline V gene. V was shortened by 4 bases and J by 0 bases, with 15 bases between the two germline ends. This CDR3 is built from 17 residues. The CDR3 sequence: CASSSQQVDPNTGELFF. The CDR3 coding sequence is TGTGCCAGCAGTTCGCAACAGGTTGACCCGAACACCGGGGAGCTGTTTTTT.

The table lists this clonotype with a count of one. A much larger clone lies one base from this, so it may be a read error. It is likely a read error, because the conserved phenylalanine at the end of the CDR3 is missing. The rearrangement links TRBV7-9 to TRBJ1-1, with D perhaps TRBD1 (6 bases). CDR1 and CDR2 from the germline V gene are SEHNR and FQNEAQ (reference sequence). Between the trimmed V and J ends, which lost 4 bases and 1 base, there was a span of 16 bases. This CDR3 comprises 16 residues. The CDR3 here is CASSSPGGARNTEAFS. The CDR3 DNA follows: TGTGCCAGCAGCTCCCCCGGGGGGGCGAGGAACACTGAAGCTTTCTCT.

This clonotype was observed a handful of times. The chain has TRBV4-1 and TRBJ2-1, with D perhaps assigned TRBD1 or TRBD2 (5 bases each). The length of the CDR3 is 17 residues. Germline V gene sequence: CDR1 MGHRA, CDR2 YSYEKL. Between the trimmed V and J ends, which lost 4 bases and 2 bases, there was a span of 18 bases. CDR3 protein: CASSPRDPPSAYNEQFF. CDR3 nucleotide sequence: TGCGCCAGCAGCCCCCGGGACCCGCCCAGCGCCTACAATGAGCAGTTCTTC.